The 13 T cell receptor beta chains below all came from one sample that was sequenced in a study of cytomegalovirus exposure and HLA in healthy donors. Vbeta (60) and Jbeta (13) primers were used in the PCR. Produced via immunoSEQ multiplex PCR; TCRdb's table is partial and in-frame only. Here the sample spans about 200,000 clones, over 65% being singletons. Material: PBMCs. These receptors were collected from a woman aged 25 to 39 in good health and CMV-seronegative.

CDR3 bases: TGTGCCAGCAGCACCAGCGGAGGAGGCTCCTACAATGAGCAGTTCTTC. Translated: CASSTSGGGSYNEQFF. This chain connects TRBV7-8 to TRBJ2-1; D might be TRBD2 (5 bases). From germline, CDR1 is SGHVS and CDR2 FQNEAQ. This CDR3 is built from 16 residues. Trimming removed 5 bases from V and 0 bases from J, with 14 bases in between.

V is TRBV2 and J is TRBJ2-7, with 8 bases fitting TRBD1. V was pared by 2 bases and J by 0 bases, with 12 bases of the junction left unmatched. The CDR3 loop spans 18 amino acids. The germline V gene encodes CDR1 SNHLY and CDR2 FYNNEI. CDR3 amino acids: CASSEYPGQGVSSYEQYF. CDR3 nucleotides: TGTGCCAGCAGTGAATACCCTGGACAGGGAGTCTCCTCCTACGAGCAGTACTTC.

This clone was seen a handful of times. V usage is TRBV27 and J usage is TRBJ2-7; the D gene is possibly TRBD2 (5 bases). Germline loops: CDR1 MNHEY, CDR2 SMNVEV (reference sequence). The CDR3 extends over 14 amino acids. Trimming stripped 5 bases from V and 3 bases from J, with 14 bases between. DNA of the CDR3: TGTGCCAGCAGTCCGGCGGGCAGAGGCTACGAGCAGTACTTC. Its translation: CASSPAGRGYEQYF.

This clone has just one count. The rearrangement uses TRBV19 and TRBJ2-7; TRBD1 aligns across 7 bases. Per germline, CDR1 LNHDA and CDR2 SQIVND (reference sequence). This CDR3 spans 16 amino acids. Trimming at V came to 5 bases and at J to 1 base, leaving 11 bases not matched to a gene. CDR3 residues: CASSPRPTGMSYEQYF. In DNA form, the CDR3 reads TGTGCCAGTAGTCCTCGACCGACAGGGATGTCCTACGAGCAGTACTTC.

With regard to this clone: The same CDR3 is also encoded by other DNA sequences in this sample. The chain couples TRBV9 to TRBJ2-2, with D maybe TRBD1 (5 bases). Germline V CDR1 and CDR2: SGDLS, YYNGEE. The V end lost 0 bases, the J end lost 4 bases, and 7 bases lay between the germline ends. The CDR3 consists of 14 residues. The CDR3 loop reads CASSVGGGTGELFF. Written as DNA, the CDR3 is TGTGCCAGCAGCGTAGGGGGCGGCACCGGGGAGCTGTTTTTT.

V gene TRBV5-6 combines with J gene TRBJ1-5, with D possibly being TRBD1 (6 bases). CDR1 and CDR2 from the germline V gene are SGHDT and YYEEEE. There are 13 residues in the CDR3. V was cut by 4 bases and J by 4 bases, with 9 bases left in between. CDR3 sequence reads: CASSAGANQPQHF. The CDR3 nucleotides are TGTGCCAGCAGCGCGGGGGCAAATCAGCCCCAGCATTTT.

V is TRBV30 and J is TRBJ2-5; possibly TRBD2 for D (6 bases). CDR1 is GTSNPN and CDR2 is SVGIG in the germline V gene (reference sequence). The V end was cut by 2 bases, the J end by 5 bases, with 21 bases between. CDR3 size: 16 residues. Written as DNA, the CDR3 is TGTGCCTGGAGTCAGAGAGTGGGGGGAGGACGCGAGACCCAGTACTTC. It encodes CAWSQRVGGGRETQYF.

This clone was detected a few times. The rearrangement links TRBV6-5 to TRBJ2-7, with 11 bases that match TRBD1. The CDR3 has 13 amino acids. CDR1 and CDR2 (germline): MNHEY, SVGAGI. J gave up 6 bases and V 2 bases, and 0 bases lay outside the gene matches. The DNA for the CDR3 is TGTGCCAGCAGTTACGGGACAGGGGGCGAGCAGTACTTC. It is translated as CASSYGTGGEQYF.

J is TRBJ2-6 and V is TRBV7-3, with 7 bases lining up with TRBD1. The trim removed 5 bases at V and 0 bases at J, leaving 10 bases unmatched. The germline V gene encodes CDR1 SGHTA and CDR2 FQGTGA. The CDR3 consists of 18 residues. The CDR3 coding sequence is TGTGCCAGCAGCCCAGGGGGTCGGGACAGCTCTGGGGCCAACGTCCTGACTTTC. Translating gives CASSPGGRDSSGANVLTF.

This clone was seen once. The chain couples TRBV27 to TRBJ1-5, with 7 nucleotides matching TRBD1. CDR3 size: 14 residues. The germline CDR1 and CDR2 sequences are MNHEY and SMNVEV (reference sequence). Unmatched junction bases numbered 7, after V lost 6 bases and J lost 5 bases. CDR3 sequence (DNA): TGTGCCAGCAGCTTAGGGACAGCCTATCAGCCCCAGCATTTT. This encodes CASSLGTAYQPQHF.

The chain links TRBV5-1 to TRBJ2-7, with TRBD1 identical over 7 bases. The germline gives CDR1 SGHRS, CDR2 YFSETQ. V was clipped by 4 bases and J by 3 bases; unmatched bases: 4. The CDR3 consists of 13 residues. Here the CDR3 DNA reads TGCGCCAGCAGCGCCAACAGGGGCTACGAGCAGTACTTC. As protein: CASSANRGYEQYF. Based on the CDR3 plus reference TRBV5-1 and TRBJ2-7, the full variable domain is KAGVTQTPRYLIKTRGQQVTLSCSPISGHRSVSWYQQTPGQGLQFLFEYFSETQRNKGNFPGRFSGRQFSNSRSEMNVSTLELGDSALYLCASSANRGYEQYFGPGTRLTVT.

The rearrangement uses TRBV12-5 and TRBJ2-4, with D tentatively TRBD2 (6 bases). This CDR3 is built from 17 residues. V was clipped by 6 bases and J by 1 base, with 19 bases between them. From germline, CDR1 is LGHNT and CDR2 FRNRAP. The chain's CDR3 is CASGQAGLLTAKNIQYF. In nucleotides, the CDR3 is TGTGCTAGTGGCCAGGCGGGACTGTTGACGGCCAAAAACATTCAGTACTTC.

V usage is TRBV2 and J usage is TRBJ1-3; the D is unclear. The CDR3 runs to 11 residues. Trimming took off 5 bases at V and 4 bases at J, with 3 bases between the two ends. The germline gives CDR1 SNHLY, CDR2 FYNNEI. The CDR3 DNA reads TGTGCCAGCAGTCAGGGAAACACCATATATTTT. Its protein is CASSQGNTIYF.